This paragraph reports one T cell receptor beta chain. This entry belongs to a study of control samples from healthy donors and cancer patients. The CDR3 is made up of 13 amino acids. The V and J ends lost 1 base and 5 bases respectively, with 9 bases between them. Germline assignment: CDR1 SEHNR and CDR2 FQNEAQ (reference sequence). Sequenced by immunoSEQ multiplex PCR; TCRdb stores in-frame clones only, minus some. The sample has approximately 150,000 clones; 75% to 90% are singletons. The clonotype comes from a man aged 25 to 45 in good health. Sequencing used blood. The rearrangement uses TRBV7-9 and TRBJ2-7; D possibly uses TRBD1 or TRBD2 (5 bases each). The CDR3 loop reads CASSLVPGHEQYF. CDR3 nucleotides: TGTGCCAGCAGCTTAGTCCCGGGACACGAGCAGTACTTC. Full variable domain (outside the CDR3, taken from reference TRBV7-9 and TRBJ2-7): DTGVSQNPRHKITKRGQNVTFRCDPISEHNRLYWYRQTLGQGPEFLTYFQNEAQLEKSRLLSDRFSAERPKGSFSTLEIQRTEQGDSAMYLCASSLVPGHEQYFGPGTRLTVT.